This record looks at one TCR beta chain sequence and its context. This clone was observed a few times. Its binding antigen is unknown. No quality values exist for individual bases; no much larger clone is one base distant. This record belongs to a study of blood T cell repertoires in COVID-19 (dated by TCRdb to 2019 to 2021). Background for the entire study: The collaborator samples originated in the United States, Italy and Spain and spanned the acute and convalescent phases of COVID-19. The material from the prospective study consisted of cDNA or gDNA derived from T cells, B-cell-depleted T cells, or PBMCs. Deeply sampled blood TCRbeta repertoires from subjects exposed to, actively infected with, or recovered from COVID-19 were included in the dataset. The repertoires were released in a freely available public database intended as a resource for research on the immune response to SARS-CoV-2. Samples came from the ongoing ImmuneRACE study (first 160 participants) plus 1,254 subjects from 6 global collaborators. The sample metadata nearly always contained a de-identified subject ID, COVID-19 status, age in years and sex. HLA class I and class II types, where available, came from metadata supplied by the sample provider rather than from assay-based typing.

Whole blood was collected in K2EDTA tubes by collaborating institutions according to the institutions' own protocols. For TCRbeta analysis, collaborators shipped samples as frozen whole blood, isolated PBMCs, or DNA extracted from either of those sample types. TCRbeta CDR3 regions were amplified from genomic DNA using the immunoSEQ Assay, a bias-controlled multiplex PCR. In the source study's methods: The number of nucleated cells in each sample was estimated from the amplification of reference gene primers within the assay. To quantify the absolute abundance of each unique TCRbeta CDR3 rearrangement, sequence reads were collapsed and filtered. Productive Simpson clonality was computed per sample as the square root of Simpson's diversity index over productive rearrangements. What TCRdb holds here is the immuneACCESS table cut down to in-frame rearrangements. Part of the clones is not present; checked against another copy, under half of the missing clones reflect an unresolved V gene, and the others are unexplained. V and J calls and clone size are those listed in that table; D and trimming were worked out from the DNA. In all, the sample holds 150,000 to 200,000 clones, and approximately 74% of those were seen once. About 3% of the sample is in the top ten clones.

Overall study outcomes, separate from this receptor: Clinical and demographic metadata were provided uncurated, with the amount varying by source and participant.

V is cut by 6 bases and J by 6 bases, and the space between the germline ends is 21 bases. The CDR3 numbers 15 residues from cysteine through phenylalanine. The sequence is cut down to CDR3 DNA, 45 bases in frame from base 1. From the germline V gene, CDR1 is MDHEN and CDR2 is SYDVKM. Sequencing was performed on peripheral blood. The TCR originated in a woman aged 80 or older with acute or convalescent COVID-19. This chain joins TRBV28 to TRBJ2-7; TRBD2 is perhaps the D gene, given 6 matching bases. The nucleotide sequence is TGTGCCAGCAGCTATCGGCTAGCGTCTGTTTCCGAGCAGTACTTC. This sequence encodes CASSYRLASVSEQYF.